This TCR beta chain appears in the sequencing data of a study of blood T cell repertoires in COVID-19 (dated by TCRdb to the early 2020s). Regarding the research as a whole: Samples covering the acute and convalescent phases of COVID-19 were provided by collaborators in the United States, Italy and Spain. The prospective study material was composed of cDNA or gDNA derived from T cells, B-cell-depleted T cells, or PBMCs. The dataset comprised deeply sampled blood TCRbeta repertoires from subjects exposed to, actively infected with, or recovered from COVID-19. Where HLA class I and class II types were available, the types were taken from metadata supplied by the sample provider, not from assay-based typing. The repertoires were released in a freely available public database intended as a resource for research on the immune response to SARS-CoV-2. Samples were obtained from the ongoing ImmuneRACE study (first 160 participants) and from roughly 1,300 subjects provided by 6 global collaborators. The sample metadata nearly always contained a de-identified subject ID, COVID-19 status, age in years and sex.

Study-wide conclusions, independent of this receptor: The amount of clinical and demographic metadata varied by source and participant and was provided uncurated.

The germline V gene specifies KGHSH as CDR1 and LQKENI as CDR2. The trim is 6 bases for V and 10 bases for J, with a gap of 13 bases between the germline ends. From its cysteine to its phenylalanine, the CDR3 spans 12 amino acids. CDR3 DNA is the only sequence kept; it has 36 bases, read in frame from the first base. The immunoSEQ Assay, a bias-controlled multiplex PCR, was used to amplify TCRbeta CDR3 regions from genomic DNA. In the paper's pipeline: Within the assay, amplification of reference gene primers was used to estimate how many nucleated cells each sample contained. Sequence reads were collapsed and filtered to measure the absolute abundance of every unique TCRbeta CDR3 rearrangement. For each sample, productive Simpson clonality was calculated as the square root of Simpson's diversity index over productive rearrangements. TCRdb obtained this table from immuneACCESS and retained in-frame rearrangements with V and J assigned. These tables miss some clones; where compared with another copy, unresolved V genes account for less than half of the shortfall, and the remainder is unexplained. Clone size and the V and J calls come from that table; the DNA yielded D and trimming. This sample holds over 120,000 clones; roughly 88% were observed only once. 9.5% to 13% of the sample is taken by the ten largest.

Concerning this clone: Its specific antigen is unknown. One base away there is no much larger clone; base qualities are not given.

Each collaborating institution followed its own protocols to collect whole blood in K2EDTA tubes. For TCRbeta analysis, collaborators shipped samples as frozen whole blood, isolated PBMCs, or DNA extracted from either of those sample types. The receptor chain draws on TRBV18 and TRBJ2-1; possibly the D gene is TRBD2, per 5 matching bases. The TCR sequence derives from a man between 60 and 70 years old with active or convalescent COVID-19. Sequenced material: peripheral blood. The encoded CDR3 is CASSPGLPEQFF. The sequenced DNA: TGTGCCAGCTCCCCTGGACTGCCCGAGCAGTTCTTC.